This record covers a single T cell receptor beta chain. The record originates from a study of blood T cell repertoires in COVID-19. The wider study: Acute and convalescent COVID-19 specimens originated in the United States, Italy and Spain. Nucleic acid was either cDNA or gDNA, and it came from T cells, B-cell-depleted T cells, or PBMCs.

This study enrolled people aged 18 to 89 from under 25 US geographic areas. Authors' methods: Reference gene primer amplification in the assay estimated nucleated cell counts. Clones were read by immunoSEQ multiplex PCR, and TCRdb kept only the in-frame ones, dropping some. The V and J calls and clone size are taken from that table; D and trimming were inferred from the DNA. The sample comprises approximately 200,000 clones, around 87% of which are singletons, and 7% to 7.5% rests with the top ten. V dropped 4 bases and J dropped 0; count of bases not matched to a gene: 4. The CDR3 loop spans 15 amino acids. Per germline, CDR1 SGHNT and CDR2 YYREEE (reference sequence).

The source material was PBMCs or T cells enriched from blood (not recorded which). The clonotype comes from a man aged 25-40 years in a cohort exposed to, infected with or recovered from COVID-19 (not recorded which). V gene TRBV5-4 combines with J gene TRBJ2-1, with 7 bases that match TRBD2. As DNA, the CDR3 is TGTGCCAGCAGCCGCGGGGGAAACTCCTACAATGAGCAGTTCTTC. This codes for CASSRGGNSYNEQFF.